This is a list of T cell receptor beta chains from one sample in a study of blood T cell repertoires in COVID-19. Here immunoSEQ multiplex PCR was the method, and the copy in TCRdb shows in-frame clones only, minus some. The table records about 80,000 clones, about three quarters of them present only once. Sequenced sample: peripheral blood. The receptors derive from a man aged 50-60 years with active or convalescent COVID-19. CDR3s include the opening cysteine and the closing phenylalanine or tryptophan. Each record gives: V gene, CDR3 protein.

TRBV24-1 CATMSAIGQGPGELFF
TRBV3-1/TRBV3-2 CASSPSFGFSNQPQHF
TRBV4-2 CASSPDRESGYTF
TRBV14 CASSYYGFTGTGVGNTIYF
TRBV28 CASSLPINQGGKSEKLFF
TRBV10-3 CAIRTGGAFGNEQFF
TRBV11-2 CASSLLQGPNYGYTF
TRBV27 CASSPTGTGYGYTF
TRBV10-3 CAISREGDRSYNEQFF
TRBV3-1/TRBV3-2 CASSPRGSDQPQHF
TRBV29-1 CSVLQSARLNGYTF
TRBV12-3/TRBV12-4 CASSFADSTEAFF